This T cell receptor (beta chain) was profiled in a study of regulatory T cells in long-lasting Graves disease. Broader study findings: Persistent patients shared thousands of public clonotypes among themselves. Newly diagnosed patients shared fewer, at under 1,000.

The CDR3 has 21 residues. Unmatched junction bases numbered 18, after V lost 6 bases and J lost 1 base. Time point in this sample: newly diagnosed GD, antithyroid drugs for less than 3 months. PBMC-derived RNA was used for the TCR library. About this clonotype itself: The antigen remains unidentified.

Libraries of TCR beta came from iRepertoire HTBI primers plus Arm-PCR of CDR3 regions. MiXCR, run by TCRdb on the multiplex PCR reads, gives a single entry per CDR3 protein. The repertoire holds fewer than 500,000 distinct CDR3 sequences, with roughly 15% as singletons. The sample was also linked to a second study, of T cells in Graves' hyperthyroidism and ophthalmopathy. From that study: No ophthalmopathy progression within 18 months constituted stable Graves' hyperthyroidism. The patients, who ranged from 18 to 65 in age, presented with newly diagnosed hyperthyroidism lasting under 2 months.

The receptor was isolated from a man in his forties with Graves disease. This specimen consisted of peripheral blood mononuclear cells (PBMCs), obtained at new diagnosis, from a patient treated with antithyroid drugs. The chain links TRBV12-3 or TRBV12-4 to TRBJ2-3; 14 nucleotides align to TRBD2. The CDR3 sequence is CASSKGQAGTSGSSGTDTQYF. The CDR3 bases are TGTGCCAGCAGCAAGGGACAAGCCGGGACTAGCGGGAGTTCTGGCACAGATACGCAGTATTTT.